This T cell receptor (beta chain) emerged from a study of T cell changes during pregnancy in multiple sclerosis. Produced via immunoSEQ multiplex PCR; TCRdb's table is partial and in-frame only. The table shows fewer than 65,000 clones, with 90% to 95% occurring only once. Looked up from germline, CDR1 is KGHSH and CDR2 is LQKENI. V shed 1 base and J shed 0 bases, with 7 bases lying between them. The CDR3 sequence is 15 residues long. Sequenced material: peripheral blood, taken in the third trimester of pregnancy. V and J are TRBV18 and TRBJ1-5; D gene ambiguous. The TCR originated in a female donor in good health, enrolled as a control in a pregnancy study. The CDR3 sequence is CASSPQADSNQPQHF. The CDR3 bases are TGTGCCAGCTCACCACAAGCGGATAGCAATCAGCCCCAGCATTTT.